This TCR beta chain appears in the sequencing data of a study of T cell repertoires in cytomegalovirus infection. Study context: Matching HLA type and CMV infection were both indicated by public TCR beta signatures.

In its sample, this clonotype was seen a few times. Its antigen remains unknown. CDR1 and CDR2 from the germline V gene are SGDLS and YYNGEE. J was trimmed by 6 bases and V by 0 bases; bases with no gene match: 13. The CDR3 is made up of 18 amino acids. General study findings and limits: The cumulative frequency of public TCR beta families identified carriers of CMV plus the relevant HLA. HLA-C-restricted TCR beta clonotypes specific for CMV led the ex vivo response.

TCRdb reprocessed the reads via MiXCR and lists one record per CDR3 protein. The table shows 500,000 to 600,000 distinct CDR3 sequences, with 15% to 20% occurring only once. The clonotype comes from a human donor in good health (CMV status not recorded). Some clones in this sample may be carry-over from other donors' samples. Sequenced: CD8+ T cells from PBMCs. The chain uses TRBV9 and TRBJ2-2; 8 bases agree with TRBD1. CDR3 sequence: CASSVEYSGRGPAGELFF. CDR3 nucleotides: TGTGCCAGCAGCGTAGAATATTCGGGCAGGGGGCCCGCCGGGGAGCTGTTTTTT.